Sequencing of this T cell receptor (beta chain) was carried out in a study of beta chain features in type 1 diabetes. General study findings and limits: HLA effects on TCRB rearrangement stayed unresolved here. Among type 1 diabetes patients, VDJ junctions had fewer insertions and more deletions. Within each of all four CD4+ subsets, Type 1 diabetes patients had TCRB CDR3s that were moderately but significantly shorter.

Based on CD45RO/CCR7/CD25/CD127/CD95/CD27, CD4+ regulatory, stem cell-like memory, naive and central memory cells were sorted. The whole isolated RNA underwent reverse transcription, so sequencing captured expressed TCRB transcripts. Using immunoSEQ multiplex PCR, the repertoire was profiled, and TCRdb retains in-frame clones only, with some absent. Of about 340,000 clones in the sample, roughly 13% were seen once. CDR3 length equals 13 residues. The germline V gene encodes CDR1 SQVTM and CDR2 ANQGSEA. Trimming took off 7 bases at V and 5 bases at J, with 17 bases between the two ends. In regard to this clone: Its target is unknown.

The receptor was derived from a woman between 18 and 29 years old with type 1 diabetes. Sequenced: naive CD4+ T cells from blood. The rearrangement joins TRBV29-1 to TRBJ2-5; the D gene is possibly TRBD1 (5 bases). The CDR3 loop is CSAIGSSGETQYF. CDR3 DNA: TGCAGCGCAATTGGGTCCTCAGGGGAGACCCAGTACTTC.